This TCR beta chain derives from a study of technical replicates of blood from a few donors. Sequencing was performed with immunoSEQ multiplex PCR; in TCRdb, only in-frame clones are kept and a portion is missing. Among about 81,000 clones, approximately 96% were seen once, and the ten largest hold roughly 0.37%. V lost 4 bases to trimming and J lost 0 bases; unmatched junction nucleotides: 3. Per the germline V gene, CDR1 is SNHLY and CDR2 is FYNNEI. The CDR3 has 15 residues. The chain combines TRBV2 with TRBJ2-1; 7 nucleotides match TRBD2. This sequence originates from a human donor in good health. The sample comprised T cells isolated from PBMCs. The CDR3 region is CASSGSGFSYNEQFF. The CDR3 nucleotides read TGTGCCAGCAGTGGTAGCGGGTTCTCCTACAATGAGCAGTTCTTC. Drawing the rest from reference TRBV2 and TRBJ2-1, the complete variable domain is EPEVTQTPSHQVTQMGQEVILRCVPISNHLYFYWYRQILGQKVEFLVSFYNNEISEKSEIFDDQFSVERPDGSNFTLKIRSTKLEDSAMYFCASSGSGFSYNEQFFGPGTRLTVL.